The 19 T cell receptor beta chains presented below share a single source sample, sequenced in a study of response to subunit inactivated influenza vaccine. TCRdb redid the calling of the RT-PCR reads with MiXCR, one entry per CDR3 protein. The repertoire includes about 540,000 distinct CDR3 sequences, under 30% of them detected once, and approximately 3% sits in the top ten. These data are also associated with another study on T cells expressing NK-cell markers. From that study: The cDNA for TCR beta came from 5'RACE template switching with UMIs.

Sequencing was performed on CD4+ T cells sorted from PBMCs, taken roughly 12 days after vaccination. The receptors come from a man between 50 and 59 years old who received an inactivated influenza vaccine.

This clonotype was seen a few times. Here the CDR3 reads CSAKSVEQFF. CDR3 bases: TGCAGTGCTAAGAGCGTTGAGCAGTTCTTC. This chain uses TRBV20-1 with TRBJ2-1; no clear D. The CDR3 length is 10 residues. The V end lost 4 bases, the J end lost 9 bases, and 7 bases lay between the germline ends. In germline, CDR1 is DFQATT, CDR2 SNEGSKA (reference sequence).

Only a few counts were recorded for this clonotype. The rearrangement links TRBV12-3 or TRBV12-4 to TRBJ2-7; D is uncertain. Trimming pared 5 bases from V and 3 bases from J, leaving 5 bases between. The CDR3 covers 11 residues. The CDR3 is CASSHHYEQYF. The CDR3 DNA follows: TGTGCCAGCAGTCACCACTACGAGCAGTACTTC.

The chain employs TRBV11-3 and TRBJ2-7; D is unclear. The germline V gene encodes CDR1 SGHNT and CDR2 YENEEA. Between the trimmed V and J ends, which lost 4 bases and 6 bases, there was a span of 19 bases. This CDR3 contains 15 residues. CDR3 bases: TGTGCCAGCAGCTCACCGGACCCGTTCCCCCTCGAGCAGTACTTC. Translation gives CASSSPDPFPLEQYF.

This sequence joins TRBV20-1 and TRBJ2-5, with D uncertain. This CDR3 is built from 14 residues. V was cut by 1 base and J by 5 bases, with 14 bases left in between. CDR1 and CDR2 (germline): DFQATT, SNEGSKA (reference sequence). The CDR3 bases are TGCAGTGCTAGAGTGCCCGACGGCAGGGAGACCCAGTACTTC. The encoded protein is CSARVPDGRETQYF.

This chain joins TRBV28 and TRBJ2-2; 7 bases fit TRBD1. Germline CDR1 MDHEN, CDR2 SYDVKM. The CDR3 has 17 amino acids. V shed 4 bases, J shed 0 bases, and the junction held 8 bases outside the gene matches. CDR3 nucleotide sequence: TGTGCCAGCAGTTCTTACCCCGGGACAGCGAACACCGGGGAGCTGTTTTTT. It codes for CASSSYPGTANTGELFF.

This clonotype was picked up a small number of times. This sequence joins TRBV6-1 and TRBJ2-7, with TRBD1 matching over 7 bases. The CDR3 has 15 residues. The junction had 10 bases not matched to a gene; V was cut back by 5 bases and J by 3 bases. CDR1 MNHNS and CDR2 SASEGT come from the germline V gene. The CDR3 protein is CASSQTGVAVYEQYF. For the CDR3, the DNA is TGTGCCAGCAGTCAAACAGGGGTTGCGGTCTACGAGCAGTACTTC.

V usage is TRBV20-1 and J usage is TRBJ2-7; TRBD1 or TRBD2 may be the D gene (5 bases each). V dropped 2 bases and J dropped 2 bases, with 13 bases sitting between them. CDR1 and CDR2 (germline): DFQATT, SNEGSKA (reference sequence). The CDR3 totals 14 residues. The CDR3 protein is CSARKPGPPYEQYF. The CDR3 DNA reads as TGCAGTGCTAGAAAACCGGGACCCCCCTACGAGCAGTACTTC.

This clonotype has a handful of counts. This chain uses TRBV7-9 with TRBJ1-1; tentative D call: TRBD1 (5 bases). CDR1 and CDR2 from the germline V gene are SEHNR and FQNEAQ (reference sequence). The CDR3 covers 14 residues. The ends were cut back, 5 bases at V and 0 bases at J, with 10 bases in the middle. The CDR3 DNA is TGTGCCAGCAGCCCGCGGGGGGTGAACACTGAAGCTTTCTTT. It yields the protein CASSPRGVNTEAFF.

The chain employs TRBV20-1 and TRBJ2-5; D is perhaps TRBD2 (5 bases). V was pared by 3 bases and J by 5 bases, with 13 bases between. Per germline, CDR1 DFQATT and CDR2 SNEGSKA (reference sequence). The CDR3 extends over 13 amino acids. The CDR3 protein is CSARRASRETQYF. In DNA form, the CDR3 reads TGCAGTGCTAGGAGGGCAAGTAGGGAGACCCAGTACTTC.

A few counts support this clonotype. V gene TRBV7-2 combines with J gene TRBJ1-3, with 8 bases that match TRBD1. The germline gives CDR1 SGHTA, CDR2 FQGNSA. Germline trimming cut 0 bases from V and 4 bases from J; bases unmatched to any gene: 5. This CDR3 comprises 16 residues. This CDR3 reads CASSLAGRGQGNTIYF. The DNA of the CDR3 is TGTGCCAGCAGCTTAGCGGGCAGGGGGCAAGGAAACACCATATATTTT.

Only a few counts were recorded for this clonotype. The chain combines TRBV7-2 with TRBJ2-5; tentatively, D is TRBD1 (5 bases). The germline gives CDR1 SGHTA, CDR2 FQGNSA. The CDR3 length is 14 residues. The V gene lost 4 bases and the J gene lost 2 bases, with 11 bases spanning the gap. The CDR3 coding sequence is TGTGCCAGCAGCTCTATCGACAGACAAGAGACCCAGTACTTC. Translating it yields CASSSIDRQETQYF.

This clonotype has a handful of counts. The rearrangement uses TRBV12-3 or TRBV12-4 and TRBJ2-1, with D tentatively TRBD2 (6 bases). The ends were cut back, 7 bases at V and 2 bases at J, with 12 bases in the middle. The CDR3 is 14 residues long. This CDR3 reads CASKSTGAYNEQFF. The CDR3 coding sequence is TGTGCCAGCAAATCAACGGGGGCCTACAATGAGCAGTTCTTC.

This chain links TRBV3-1 with TRBJ2-2, with D possibly called TRBD1 or TRBD2 (5 bases each). The V gene's germline CDR1 is LGHDT and CDR2 YNNKEL (reference sequence). V was clipped by 6 bases and J by 1 base, with 15 bases between them. The CDR3 covers 16 residues. CDR3 in DNA: TGTGCCAGCAGGCAAACTGGGACCCTGAACACCGGGGAGCTGTTTTTT. It specifies CASRQTGTLNTGELFF.

The chain carries TRBV6-5 and TRBJ1-1; D possibly corresponds to TRBD1 (5 bases). CDR1 MNHEY and CDR2 SVGAGI come from the germline V gene. Between the trimmed V and J ends, which lost 6 bases and 10 bases, there was a span of 15 bases. The CDR3 loop spans 12 amino acids. In nucleotides, the CDR3 is TGTGCCAGCAGGGGGACCTCCGGAGGAGCTTTCTTT. The encoded protein is CASRGTSGGAFF.

This clonotype was found a few times. J is TRBJ2-7 and V is TRBV15, with 9 nucleotides matching TRBD1. V lost 3 bases and J lost 3; bases outside the gene matches: 3. Germline CDR1 reads LNHNV; CDR2 reads YYDKDF (reference sequence). This CDR3 region has 14 residues. This CDR3 reads CATSRETGGYEQYF. The DNA of the CDR3 is TGTGCCACCAGCAGGGAGACAGGGGGCTACGAGCAGTACTTC.

The V gene is TRBV9, the J gene TRBJ2-1; 11 nucleotides align to TRBD2. CDR1 and CDR2 (germline): SGDLS, YYNGEE. The V segment lost 0 bases and the J segment 0 bases; nucleotides outside the gene matches: 5. The length of the CDR3 is 18 residues. CDR3 nucleotide sequence: TGTGCCAGCAGCGTAGGGACTAGCGGGTCCAGCTCCTACAATGAGCAGTTCTTC. Translation gives CASSVGTSGSSSYNEQFF.

This clonotype has a handful of counts. The V call is TRBV29-1, the J call TRBJ2-5, with D perhaps matching TRBD1 or TRBD2 (5 bases each). The germline gives CDR1 SQVTM, CDR2 ANQGSEA. V was trimmed by 3 bases and J by 5 bases, leaving 19 bases between them. The CDR3 has 15 residues. The DNA of the CDR3 is TGCAGCGTTGACCGGGACCACAGCGGTTGGGAGACCCAGTACTTC. It is translated as CSVDRDHSGWETQYF.

This clonotype was seen a handful of times. The chain employs TRBV29-1 and TRBJ2-7; TRBD2 aligns across 12 bases. There are 13 residues in the CDR3. Germline lookup yields CDR1 SQVTM and CDR2 ANQGSEA. J was trimmed by 5 bases and V by 6 bases; bases with no gene match: 5. CDR3 bases: TGCAGCGTGGCAAGGACTAGCGGGAACGAGCAGTACTTC. This sequence encodes CSVARTSGNEQYF.

The sample holds a few counts of this clonotype. The chain employs TRBV6-5 and TRBJ2-7; TRBD1 matches at 8 bases. V lost 3 bases to trimming and J lost 1 base; unmatched junction nucleotides: 8. The CDR3 runs 16 residues. The V gene's germline CDR1 is MNHEY and CDR2 SVGAGI. CDR3 region: CASSYSDRGPSYEQYF. CDR3 nucleotides: TGTGCCAGCAGTTATTCCGACAGGGGACCTTCCTACGAGCAGTACTTC.